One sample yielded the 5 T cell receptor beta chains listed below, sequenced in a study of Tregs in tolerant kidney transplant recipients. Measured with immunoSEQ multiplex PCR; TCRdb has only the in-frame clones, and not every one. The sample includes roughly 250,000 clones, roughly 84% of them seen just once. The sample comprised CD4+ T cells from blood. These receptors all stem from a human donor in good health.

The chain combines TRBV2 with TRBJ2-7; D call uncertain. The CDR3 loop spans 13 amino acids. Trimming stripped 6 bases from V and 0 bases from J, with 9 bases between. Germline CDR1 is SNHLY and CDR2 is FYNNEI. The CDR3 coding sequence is TGTGCCAGCAGCCCCAACTACTCCTACGAGCAGTACTTC. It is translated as CASSPNYSYEQYF.

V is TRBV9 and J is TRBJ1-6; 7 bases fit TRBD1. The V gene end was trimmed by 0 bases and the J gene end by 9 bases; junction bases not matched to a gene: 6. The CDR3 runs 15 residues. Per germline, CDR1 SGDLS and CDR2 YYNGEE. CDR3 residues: CASSVARGDSSPLHF. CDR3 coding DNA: TGTGCCAGCAGCGTAGCTCGGGGGGACAGTTCACCCCTCCACTTT.

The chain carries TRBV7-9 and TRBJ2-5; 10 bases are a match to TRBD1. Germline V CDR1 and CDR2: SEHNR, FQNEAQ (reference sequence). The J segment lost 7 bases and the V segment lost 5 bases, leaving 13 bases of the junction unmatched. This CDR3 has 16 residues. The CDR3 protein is CASSDVDRGLAGTQYF. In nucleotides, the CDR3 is TGTGCCAGCAGCGACGTCGACAGGGGGCTTGCGGGGACCCAGTACTTC.

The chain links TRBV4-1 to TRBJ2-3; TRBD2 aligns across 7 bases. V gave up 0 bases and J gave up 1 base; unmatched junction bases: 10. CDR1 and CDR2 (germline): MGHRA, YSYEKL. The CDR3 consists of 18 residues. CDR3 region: CASSQEPPPSGGTDTQYF. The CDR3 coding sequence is TGCGCCAGCAGCCAAGAGCCCCCCCCCAGCGGGGGCACAGATACGCAGTATTTT.

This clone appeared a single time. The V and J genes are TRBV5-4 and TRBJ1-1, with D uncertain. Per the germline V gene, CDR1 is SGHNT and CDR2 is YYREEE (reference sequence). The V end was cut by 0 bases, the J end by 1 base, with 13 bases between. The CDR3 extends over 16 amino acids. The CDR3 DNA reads TGTGCCAGCAGCTTGGGCCGGATAGGGAAGAACACTGAAGCTTTCTTT. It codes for CASSLGRIGKNTEAFF.